This TCR beta chain comes out of a study of T cell changes during pregnancy in multiple sclerosis. The data were produced by immunoSEQ multiplex PCR, yet TCRdb's version contains in-frame clones alone and is incomplete. The table has about 34,000 clones, 70% to 90% seen once. The CDR3 spans 17 residues. The germline gives CDR1 SEHNR, CDR2 FQNEAQ (reference sequence). The junction had 14 bases not matched to a gene; V was cut back by 2 bases and J by 7 bases. In this sample, this clone turned up once. Sequences were derived from CD8+ T cells from peripheral blood mononuclear cells, sampled in the third trimester of pregnancy. This TCR was recovered from a female donor with multiple sclerosis, enrolled in a pregnancy study. V is TRBV7-9 and J is TRBJ2-5; 9 nucleotides align to TRBD2. The CDR3 region has the DNA TGTGCCAGCAGCTTACTACCCGGACTAGCGAATTACGGGACCCAGTACTTC. The encoded protein is CASSLLPGLANYGTQYF.